This T cell receptor (beta chain) was sequenced in a study of T cells in tuberculosis. Study as a whole: CD1B tetramers identified T cells specific for mycobacterial lipid GMM. A South African cohort included IGRA-negative adolescents, latently infected IGRA-positive adolescents and adults with active tuberculosis.

Whole-study results and caveats: The TCR-beta difference was not significant; alpha differences partly reflected length. Active tuberculosis TCR-alpha repertoires lay closer to GMM-specific TCRs than IGRA-negative controls, suggesting clonal expansion.

The protocol was immunoSEQ multiplex PCR, while the TCRdb copy is restricted to in-frame clones and leaves out a portion. The table includes some 30,000 clones, roughly 90% detected once. As concerns this clone: Antigen: not known.

Germline V gene lookup returns CDR1 MNHEY and CDR2 SMNVEV (reference sequence). Losses at the gene ends were 2 bases for V and 5 bases for J; bases not matched to a gene: 11. This CDR3 spans 17 amino acids. The sequencing sample was made of PBMCs. The rearrangement uses TRBV27 and TRBJ2-2; 7 nucleotides line up with TRBD2. The receptor was derived from a donor aged 10 to 29 with latent tuberculosis or without tuberculosis infection. Some clones in this sample may be carry-over from other donors' samples. CDR3 DNA: TGTGCCAGCAGTTTAAGGTCCACGGGGGGTGGGACCGGGGAGCTGTTTTTT. Amino acids: CASSLRSTGGGTGELFF.